This T cell receptor beta chain is drawn from a study of blood T cells in healthy people across ages. With a J-beta primer mix and a sample-barcoded 5' primer, a second PCR ran about 6 to 11 cycles. Tags on each cDNA molecule came from a template-switch adaptor with 12 random nucleotides. From the 5' RACE reads, TCRdb called clonotypes with MiXCR, one entry per CDR3 protein. Of about 1.4 million distinct CDR3 sequences in the sample, approximately 60% were seen once. The germline V gene encodes CDR1 ENHRY and CDR2 SYGVKD. The CDR3 is made up of 17 amino acids. J lost 6 bases, V lost 2 bases, and 13 bases had no gene match.

The sequence came from a man younger than 35 in good health. V gene TRBV10-3 combines with J gene TRBJ2-1; TRBD2 agrees at 7 bases. Sequencing was carried out using blood. The CDR3 reads CAISETMRAGVPNEQFF. The CDR3 DNA reads as TGTGCCATCAGTGAGACCATGAGGGCGGGGGTACCCAATGAGCAGTTCTTC.